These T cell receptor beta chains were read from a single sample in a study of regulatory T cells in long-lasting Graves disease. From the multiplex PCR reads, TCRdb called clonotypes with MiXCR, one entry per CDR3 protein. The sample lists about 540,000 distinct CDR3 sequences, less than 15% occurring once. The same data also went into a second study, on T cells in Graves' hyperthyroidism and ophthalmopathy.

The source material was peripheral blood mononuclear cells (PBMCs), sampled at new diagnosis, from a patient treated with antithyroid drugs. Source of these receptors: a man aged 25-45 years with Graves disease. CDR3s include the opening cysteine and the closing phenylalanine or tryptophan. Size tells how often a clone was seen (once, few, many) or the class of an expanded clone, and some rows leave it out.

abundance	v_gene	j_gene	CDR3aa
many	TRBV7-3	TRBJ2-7	CASSLMVTSEQYF
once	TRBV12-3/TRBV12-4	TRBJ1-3	CASSLEGGRWSYGNTIYF
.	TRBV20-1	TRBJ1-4	CSAIIEGEKLFF
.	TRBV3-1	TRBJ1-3	CASSPSDFAGNTIYF
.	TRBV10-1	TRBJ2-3	CASSGGGSGKGNTQYF
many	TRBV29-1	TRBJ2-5	CSVASVFETQYF
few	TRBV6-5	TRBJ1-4	CASSYLGSNEKLFF
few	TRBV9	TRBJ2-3	CASSVEGGADTQYF
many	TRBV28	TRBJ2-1	CASTSPPGRGYNEQFF
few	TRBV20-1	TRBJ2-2	CSARISRERFGELFF
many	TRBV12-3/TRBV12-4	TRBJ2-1	CASSLITSGRRDEQFF
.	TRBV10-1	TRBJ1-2	CASSESGLYGYTF
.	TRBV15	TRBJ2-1	CATSSHLAGGNNEQFF
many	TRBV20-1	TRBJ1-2	CSARDSGEGKGYTF
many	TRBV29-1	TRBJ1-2	CSVEKQGSVSTF
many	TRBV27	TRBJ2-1	CASSLVVSSYNEQFF
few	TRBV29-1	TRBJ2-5	CSVFGGTQETQYF
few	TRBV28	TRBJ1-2	CASGIGGSYGYTF
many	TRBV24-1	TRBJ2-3	CATSEPPGQGGKGFTDTQYF
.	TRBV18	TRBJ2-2	CASSPPSDTGELSF
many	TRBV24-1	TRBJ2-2	CATSDVPGQGVLLAGELFF
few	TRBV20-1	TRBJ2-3	CSARERIDTQYF
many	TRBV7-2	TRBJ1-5	CASTLGSNQPQHF
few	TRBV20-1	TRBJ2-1	CSARDLVDEQSF
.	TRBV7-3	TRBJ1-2	CASRFQASKGYTF
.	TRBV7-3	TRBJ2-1	CASSLTGGGYNEQFF
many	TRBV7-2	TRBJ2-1	CASSLNRRGYEQFF
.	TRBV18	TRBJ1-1	CASSPPISTGGNTEAFF
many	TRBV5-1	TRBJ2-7	CASGGTRTSEQYF
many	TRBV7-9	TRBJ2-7	CASSLGSGSIQQYF